These 3 T cell receptor beta chains originate from one sample sequenced in a study of radiotherapy plus CTLA-4 blockade in lung cancer. Repertoires were generated with immunoSEQ multiplex PCR, while TCRdb's copy carries only in-frame clones and drops some. The table shows around 72,000 clones, with around four fifths occurring only once. Sequencing used peripheral blood, obtained from a patient treated with radiotherapy plus ipilimumab. The receptors originated from a human donor with non-small cell lung cancer who had a complete response to radiotherapy plus ipilimumab.

For the CDR3, the DNA is TGTGCCAGTAGCCCCCGGGGGCGAGAGGAAAAACTGTTTTTT. Translating gives CASSPRGREEKLFF. The rearrangement joins TRBV19 to TRBJ1-4; D might be TRBD1 (6 bases). The CDR3 consists of 14 residues. Germline V CDR1 and CDR2: LNHDA, SQIVND (reference sequence). Deletions cut 6 bases from V and 8 bases from J, with 16 bases between.

V gene TRBV19 combines with J gene TRBJ1-3, with 9 bases lining up with TRBD1. Germline lookup yields CDR1 LNHDA and CDR2 SQIVND (reference sequence). With 5 bases clipped from V and 0 bases from J, the junction kept 2 bases outside the gene matches. This CDR3 has 15 amino acids. In DNA, the CDR3 is TGTGCCAGTAGTGAGGGACAGGGCTCTGGAAACACCATATATTTT. Translated, it gives CASSEGQGSGNTIYF.

For the CDR3, the DNA is TGTGCCAGCAGTTATAGCTCCTACAATGAGCAGTTCTTC. Amino acid sequence: CASSYSSYNEQFF. V and J are TRBV6-5 and TRBJ2-1, with D unclear. In germline, CDR1 is MNHEY, CDR2 SVGAGI. The CDR3 runs to 13 residues. V was trimmed by 3 bases and J by 0 bases, leaving 3 bases between them.